The 19 T cell receptor beta chains listed next were all sequenced from one sample in a study of neoadjuvant anti-PD-1 for oral cavity cancer. Sequencing was performed with immunoSEQ multiplex PCR; in TCRdb, only in-frame clones are kept and a portion is missing. Seen here are about 15,000 clones, about 61% observed once, and the top ten hold about 2.4%. Sequencing was performed on PBMCs, taken before nivolumab (anti-PD-1) treatment. The receptors were gathered from a person aged 35-79 years with oral cavity squamous cell carcinoma.

This clone has a handful of counts. V gene TRBV9 combines with J gene TRBJ1-6; D remains unclear. The CDR3 spans 14 residues. The V end lost 7 bases, the J end lost 8 bases, and 16 bases lay between the germline ends. Germline lookup yields CDR1 SGDLS and CDR2 YYNGEE. CDR3 bases: TGTGCCAGCTCAAATGGTGGTTTCGATTCACCCCTCCACTTT. It encodes CASSNGGFDSPLHF.

CDR3: CAWSVQSGPYEQYF. CDR3 in DNA: TGTGCCTGGAGTGTACAGTCGGGTCCCTACGAGCAGTACTTC. The J gene is TRBJ2-7, the V gene TRBV30; D is ambiguous. The CDR3 is made up of 14 amino acids. Trimming removed 0 bases from V and 2 bases from J, with 11 bases in between. In germline, CDR1 is GTSNPN, CDR2 SVGIG (reference sequence).

The rearrangement links TRBV30 to TRBJ2-3, with D unresolved. The CDR3 sequence is 13 residues long. The ends were cut back, 2 bases at V and 6 bases at J, with 12 bases in the middle. Germline values: CDR1 GTSNPN, CDR2 SVGIG (reference sequence). Written as DNA, the CDR3 is TGTGCCTGGAGTAAGAGATCTTCGGATACGCAGTATTTT. The encoded protein is CAWSKRSSDTQYF.

The chain carries TRBV27 and TRBJ1-1; possibly TRBD1 for D (5 bases). The V end lost 3 bases, the J end lost 4 bases, and 15 bases lay between the germline ends. Germline V gene lookup returns CDR1 MNHEY and CDR2 SMNVEV (reference sequence). This CDR3 comprises 15 residues. CDR3 amino acids: CASSLRRGSGTEAFF. DNA of the CDR3: TGTGCCAGCAGTTTGAGAAGGGGTTCAGGCACTGAAGCTTTCTTT.

The chain couples TRBV4-1 to TRBJ2-3, with D tentatively TRBD2 (5 bases). From germline, CDR1 is MGHRA and CDR2 YSYEKL. The CDR3 sequence is 19 residues long. Trimming pared 0 bases from V and 0 bases from J, leaving 19 bases between. DNA of the CDR3: TGCGCCAGCAGCCAAGAGGACGGGAAATTGGCCGGGAGCACAGATACGCAGTATTTT. This codes for CASSQEDGKLAGSTDTQYF.

In this sample, this clone turned up a few times. The V gene is TRBV30, the J gene TRBJ1-5, with 9 bases lining up with TRBD1. The germline CDR1 and CDR2 sequences are GTSNPN and SVGIG (reference sequence). V gave up 3 bases and J gave up 6 bases; unmatched junction bases: 6. CDR3 size: 14 residues. The CDR3, as DNA: TGTGCCTGGAGGCGGACAGGGGTCACTCAGCCCCAGCATTTT. It yields the protein CAWRRTGVTQPQHF. Full variable domain (missing parts from reference TRBV30 and TRBJ1-5): SQTIHQWPATLVQPVGSPLSLECTVEGTSNPNLYWYRQAAGRGLQLLFYSVGIGQISSEVPQNLSASRPQDRQFILSSKKLLLSDSGFYLCAWRRTGVTQPQHFGDGTRLSIL.

The sample holds a few counts of this clone. The chain joins TRBV7-8 to TRBJ1-1; D ambiguous. Deletions cut 1 base from V and 1 base from J, with 4 bases between. CDR1 is SGHVS and CDR2 is FQNEAQ in the germline V gene. The CDR3 loop spans 13 amino acids. CDR3 sequence reads: CASSLGANTEAFF. In nucleotides, the CDR3 is TGTGCCAGCAGCTTAGGGGCGAACACTGAAGCTTTCTTT.

The chain employs TRBV14 and TRBJ1-6; D not resolved. V lost 8 bases, J lost 9 bases, and 14 bases lay in between. Germline CDR1 and CDR2: SGHDN and FVKESK. The CDR3 has 13 residues. For the CDR3, the DNA is TGTGCCAGCTCCTCAGATTTCCTTTCACCCCTCCACTTT. The encoded protein is CASSSDFLSPLHF.

The sample holds a few counts of this clone. The chain employs TRBV5-4 and TRBJ2-7; perhaps TRBD1 as D (6 bases). V lost 1 base and J 6 bases, leaving 11 bases between the germline ends. CDR3 length: 13 residues. CDR1 SGHNT and CDR2 YYREEE come from the germline V gene (reference sequence). The CDR3 DNA reads as TGTGCCAGCAGCTTGACAGGGAAAGGCGAGCAGTACTTC. This codes for CASSLTGKGEQYF.

This chain uses TRBV28 with TRBJ1-2; TRBD1 agrees at 11 bases. The ends lost 2 bases at V and 7 bases at J; junction bases unmatched: 12. The germline CDR1 and CDR2 sequences are MDHEN and SYDVKM. This CDR3 is built from 17 residues. The CDR3 reads CASSLGLGTGGRSGYTF. The CDR3 coding sequence is TGTGCCAGCAGTTTAGGGCTCGGGACAGGGGGTCGGAGTGGCTACACCTTC.

This clone has just a few counts. The V gene is TRBV6-4, the J gene TRBJ2-7, with 10 nucleotides matching TRBD1. Germline CDR1 MRHNA, CDR2 SNTAGT. The CDR3 extends over 20 amino acids. V lost 1 base to trimming and J lost 3 bases; unmatched junction nucleotides: 18. CDR3 protein: CASSDCNGTGVTPSVYEQYF. The CDR3 bases are TGTGCCAGCAGTGACTGTAACGGGACAGGGGTAACCCCGAGTGTCTACGAGCAGTACTTC.

The rearrangement links TRBV28 to TRBJ1-2, with 12 nucleotides matching TRBD1. CDR1 is MDHEN and CDR2 is SYDVKM in the germline V gene. Unmatched junction bases numbered 12, after V lost 7 bases and J lost 6 bases. The CDR3 runs to 16 residues. CDR3 protein: CASNILLGQGAHGYTF. CDR3 in DNA: TGTGCCAGCAACATCTTACTGGGACAGGGGGCGCATGGCTACACCTTC.

The chain has TRBV5-1 and TRBJ1-1, with TRBD1 matching 10 bases. V shed 3 bases and J 2 bases; nucleotides not matched to a gene: 7. Germline CDR1 reads SGHRS; CDR2 reads YFSETQ. The CDR3 has 16 amino acids. CDR3 nucleotide sequence: TGCGCCAGCAGCTGGGGACAGGGGATCGACAACACTGAAGCTTTCTTT. It specifies CASSWGQGIDNTEAFF.

The genes are TRBV7-9 and TRBJ2-7; the D call may be TRBD1 or TRBD2 (5 bases each). Per the germline V gene, CDR1 is SEHNR and CDR2 is FQNEAQ (reference sequence). The CDR3 is 15 amino acids. Trimming left V 6 bases short and J 3 bases short, with 18 bases between. The chain's CDR3 is CASSSGRSHFYEQYF. The CDR3 DNA reads as TGTGCCAGCAGTTCGGGACGGAGCCATTTCTACGAGCAGTACTTC.

This clone appeared a few times. CDR3 bases: TGTGCCAGCGGAAACCCAGGACTAGCGGGAGCAAATGAGCAGTTCTTC. This sequence encodes CASGNPGLAGANEQFF. The V gene is TRBV7-6, the J gene TRBJ2-1; TRBD2 agrees at 13 bases. The V gene end was trimmed by 8 bases and the J gene end by 7 bases; junction bases not matched to a gene: 11. CDR1 SGHVS and CDR2 FNYEAQ come from the germline V gene. The CDR3 runs to 16 residues.

This chain links TRBV28 with TRBJ2-2; 10 positions agree with TRBD2. The ends lost 2 bases at V and 3 bases at J; junction bases unmatched: 3. Germline V gives CDR1 MDHEN, CDR2 SYDVKM. CDR3 size: 16 residues. The CDR3 spells CASSLTSGVHTGELFF. DNA for the CDR3: TGTGCCAGCAGTTTAACTAGCGGGGTACACACCGGGGAGCTGTTTTTT.

CDR3 coding DNA: TGTGCCAGTAGTTCGGACAGGGGATACTCCGGGGAGCTGTTTTTT. As protein: CASSSDRGYSGELFF. The chain is built from TRBV19 and TRBJ2-2, with 9 positions matching TRBD1. J lost 6 bases, V lost 5 bases, and 7 bases had no gene match. The CDR3 covers 15 residues. CDR1 and CDR2 from the germline V gene are LNHDA and SQIVND (reference sequence).

This clone was observed a handful of times. This chain joins TRBV6-1 and TRBJ1-6; weak D call: TRBD1 (5 bases). The length of the CDR3 is 14 residues. Germline CDR1 is MNHNS and CDR2 is SASEGT. Trimming left V 2 bases short and J 7 bases short, with 9 bases between. CDR3 bases: TGTGCCAGCAGTGAAAGGGACCGGAATTCACCCCTCCACTTT. Amino acid sequence: CASSERDRNSPLHF.

This clone was seen only a few times. DNA for the CDR3: TGTGCCACGAGTTGGGGGACATTCTCCTACGAGCAGTACTTC. It is translated as CATSWGTFSYEQYF. The chain is built from TRBV6-1 and TRBJ2-7; possibly TRBD1 for D (6 bases). Germline CDR1 reads MNHNS; CDR2 reads SASEGT. CDR3 size: 14 residues. Deletions cut 10 bases from V and 0 bases from J, with 16 bases between.